A selection of T cell receptor beta chains follows, all from one sample in a study of cytomegalovirus exposure and HLA in healthy donors. Method: immunoSEQ multiplex PCR; TCRdb's copy keeps in-frame clones and lacks some. The sample lists fewer than 250,000 clones, about 77% occurring once. Sequenced input: PBMCs. The receptors here all came from a woman aged 30 to 39 in good health and CMV-seronegative. Each CDR3 is given with its conserved first and last residue. The D gene is left open where the match is weak. Rows give clone size only sometimes, using once, few, many, or a class for an expanded clone.

CDR3aa: CASNPGQNYEQYF
CDR3nt: TGCGCCAGCAACCCGGGACAGAACTACGAGCAGTACTTC
d_gene: TRBD1
abundance: few
len: 13
j_gene: TRBJ2-7
v_gene: TRBV5-1

CDR3aa: CASSLSAGPEAEQFF
CDR3nt: TGCGCCAGCAGCTTGTCAGCGGGGCCTGAGGCGGAGCAGTTCTTC
d_gene: TRBD2
abundance: NA
len: 15
j_gene: TRBJ2-1
v_gene: TRBV5-1

CDR3aa: CASSPGSAYNEQFF
CDR3nt: TGTGCCAGCAGCCCCGGGAGCGCCTACAATGAGCAGTTCTTC
d_gene: NA
abundance: NA
len: 14
j_gene: TRBJ2-1
v_gene: TRBV6-6

CDR3aa: CASTEPLRVGRGKMNTEAFF
CDR3nt: TGTGCCAGCACTGAACCTCTTAGGGTTGGCAGGGGGAAGATGAACACTGAAGCTTTCTTT
d_gene: TRBD1
abundance: NA
len: 20
j_gene: TRBJ1-1
v_gene: TRBV6-1

CDR3aa: CDSGIGGTGTERAEAFF
CDR3nt: TGTGACAGCGGAATAGGGGGGACAGGGACCGAGAGGGCTGAAGCTTTCTTT
d_gene: TRBD1
abundance: NA
len: 17
j_gene: TRBJ1-1
v_gene: TRBV28

CDR3aa: CASSLAGDTEAFF
CDR3nt: TGTGCCAGCAGCTTAGCAGGGGACACTGAAGCTTTCTTT
d_gene: NA
abundance: few
len: 13
j_gene: TRBJ1-1
v_gene: TRBV11-3

CDR3aa: CASSFGGAGNTEAFF
CDR3nt: TGCGCCAGCAGCTTTGGAGGAGCAGGGAACACTGAAGCTTTCTTT
d_gene: NA
abundance: NA
len: 15
j_gene: TRBJ1-1
v_gene: TRBV5-1

CDR3aa: CASSAQGASSPLHF
CDR3nt: TGTGCCAGCAGTGCGCAGGGGGCAAGTTCACCCCTCCACTTT
d_gene: TRBD1
abundance: NA
len: 14
j_gene: TRBJ1-6
v_gene: TRBV6-1

CDR3aa: CATSSARQGPYEQYF
CDR3nt: TGTGCCACCAGCAGCGCTCGACAGGGCCCCTACGAGCAGTACTTC
d_gene: TRBD1
abundance: NA
len: 15
j_gene: TRBJ2-7
v_gene: TRBV15

CDR3aa: CASSFMNTEAFF
CDR3nt: TGTGCCAGCAGTTTTATGAACACTGAAGCTTTCTTT
d_gene: NA
abundance: NA
len: 12
j_gene: TRBJ1-1
v_gene: TRBV6-6

CDR3aa: CASSFQGNTTYF
CDR3nt: TGTGCCAGCAGCTTTCAGGGAAACACCACATATTTT
d_gene: NA
abundance: NA
len: 12
j_gene: TRBJ1-3
v_gene: TRBV7-9

CDR3aa: CASSPSGGVSGNTIYF
CDR3nt: TGTGCCAGCTCACCCTCAGGAGGGGTCTCTGGAAACACCATATATTTT
d_gene: NA
abundance: once
len: 16
j_gene: TRBJ1-3
v_gene: TRBV18

CDR3aa: CAMRVAGVPSTDTQYF
CDR3nt: TGTGCCATGCGGGTAGCGGGGGTTCCTAGCACAGATACGCAGTATTTT
d_gene: TRBD2
abundance: NA
len: 16
j_gene: TRBJ2-3
v_gene: TRBV2

CDR3aa: CASSVGPGLDLYEQYF
CDR3nt: TGTGCCAGCAGCGTAGGACCTGGACTAGATCTTTACGAGCAGTACTTC
d_gene: TRBD2
abundance: NA
len: 16
j_gene: TRBJ2-7
v_gene: TRBV9

CDR3aa: CASSLGVGSGGPLHNDEQYF
CDR3nt: TGTGCCAGCAGCTTAGGAGTCGGTAGCGGGGGGCCTTTACATAACGACGAGCAGTACTTC
d_gene: TRBD2
abundance: NA
len: 20
j_gene: TRBJ2-7
v_gene: TRBV11-3

CDR3aa: CASSYRDRSNQPQHF
CDR3nt: TGTGCCAGCAGCTACAGGGACCGTAGCAATCAGCCCCAGCATTTT
d_gene: NA
abundance: NA
len: 15
j_gene: TRBJ1-5
v_gene: TRBV7-2

CDR3aa: CASSGLTGATYEQYF
CDR3nt: TGTGCCAGTAGTGGACTGACAGGGGCGACCTACGAGCAGTACTTC
d_gene: TRBD1
abundance: few
len: 15
j_gene: TRBJ2-7
v_gene: TRBV19

CDR3aa: CASSEGGGTEAFF
CDR3nt: TGTGCCAGCAGTGAAGGCGGGGGAACTGAAGCTTTCTTT
d_gene: NA
abundance: NA
len: 13
j_gene: TRBJ1-1
v_gene: TRBV6-1

CDR3aa: CASSPRRGGEQYF
CDR3nt: TGTGCCAGCAGCCCCCGGAGGGGTGGCGAGCAGTACTTC
d_gene: NA
abundance: NA
len: 13
j_gene: TRBJ2-7
v_gene: TRBV7-3

CDR3aa: CASSLAGGQETQYF
CDR3nt: TGTGCCAGCAGCCTAGCGGGAGGGCAAGAGACCCAGTACTTC
d_gene: TRBD2
abundance: NA
len: 14
j_gene: TRBJ2-5
v_gene: TRBV7-3

CDR3aa: CAWSHGGASYEQYF
CDR3nt: TGTGCCTGGAGTCACGGGGGGGCCTCCTACGAGCAGTACTTC
d_gene: TRBD2
abundance: NA
len: 14
j_gene: TRBJ2-7
v_gene: TRBV30

CDR3aa: CASSYRPTGYGYTF
CDR3nt: TGTGCCAGCAGTTATAGACCAACGGGCTATGGCTACACCTTC
d_gene: NA
abundance: NA
len: 14
j_gene: TRBJ1-2
v_gene: TRBV6-5

CDR3aa: CASSSNSPLHF
CDR3nt: TGTGCCAGCAGCAGCAATTCACCCCTCCACTTT
d_gene: NA
abundance: NA
len: 11
j_gene: TRBJ1-6
v_gene: TRBV11-2

CDR3aa: CASSTRPGTGFSSNYGYTF
CDR3nt: TGTGCCAGCAGCACCCGTCCCGGGACAGGGTTTAGCTCTAACTATGGCTACACCTTC
d_gene: TRBD1
abundance: NA
len: 19
j_gene: TRBJ1-2
v_gene: TRBV9